This passage covers 25 T cell receptor beta chains from one sample sequenced in a study of blood T cell repertoires in COVID-19 (dated by TCRdb to the early 2020s). The library was produced with the immunoSEQ multiplex PCR assay. TCRdb limited this immuneACCESS table to in-frame rearrangements with V and J called. A share of clones is missing; checked studies link under half to unresolved V genes, and the rest is unexplained. This sample lists 150,000 to 200,000 clones; roughly nine tenths were detected once. The ten largest clones add up to roughly 25% of the sample. The sequenced material came from PBMCs or T cells enriched from blood (not recorded which). All receptors come from a woman aged 40-49 years in a cohort exposed to, infected with or recovered from COVID-19 (not recorded which).

This sequence joins TRBV7-9 and TRBJ2-2; TRBD2 aligns across 7 bases. The CDR3 is 15 residues long. Per germline, CDR1 SEHNR and CDR2 FQNEAQ (reference sequence). V shed 5 bases and J 4 bases; nucleotides not matched to a gene: 7. In DNA form, the CDR3 reads TGTGCCAGCAGCATGAGCGGGGCGCCCACCGGGGAGCTGTTTTTT. Amino acids: CASSMSGAPTGELFF.

This rearrangement joins TRBV12-3 or TRBV12-4 to TRBJ1-1; D is possibly TRBD1 (5 bases). The CDR3 runs to 12 residues. Trimming took 3 bases from V and 6 from J, leaving 8 bases between them. CDR3 coding DNA: TGTGCCAGCAGTTTCTGGGGCGCTGAAGCTTTCTTT. It codes for CASSFWGAEAFF.

This clone was detected ten times or more. The chain joins TRBV27 to TRBJ2-7; TRBD1 might be the D (6 bases). In germline, CDR1 is MNHEY, CDR2 SMNVEV (reference sequence). The CDR3 sequence is 15 residues long. V lost 4 bases to trimming and J lost 2 bases, with 15 bases between them. DNA of the CDR3: TGTGCCAGCAGTTCCTGGGCCAGGGGCACCTACGAGCAGTACTTC. This translates into CASSSWARGTYEQYF.

The V gene is TRBV13, the J gene TRBJ1-4; D is uncertain. CDR1 PRHDT and CDR2 FYEKMQ come from the germline V gene (reference sequence). The CDR3 runs to 14 residues. The V gene lost 5 bases and the J gene lost 4 bases, with 11 bases spanning the gap. The CDR3 DNA sequence: TGTGCCAGCAGCGTCCGGGGAAATAATGAAAAACTGTTTTTT. This encodes CASSVRGNNEKLFF.

The chain is built from TRBV6-2 or TRBV6-3 and TRBJ2-1; TRBD2 agrees at 9 bases. Germline CDR1 MNHEY, CDR2 SVGEGT. The CDR3 loop spans 14 amino acids. J gave up 9 bases and V 5 bases, and 8 bases lay outside the gene matches. CDR3 region: CASSIAGAQLEQFF. The CDR3 DNA follows: TGTGCCAGCAGTATAGCGGGGGCCCAACTTGAGCAGTTCTTC.

The chain joins TRBV6-2 or TRBV6-3 to TRBJ2-1; 7 nucleotides line up with TRBD2. The CDR3 loop spans 15 amino acids. CDR1 is MNHEY, CDR2 SVGEGT, per germline. The trim removed 2 bases at V and 9 bases at J, leaving 10 bases unmatched. The DNA for the CDR3 is TGTGCCAGCAGTTACCCCACCGCGGGAGTTAGTGAGCAGTTCTTC. Its protein product is CASSYPTAGVSEQFF.

The chain joins TRBV19 to TRBJ1-2; 7 bases match TRBD1. The CDR3 totals 14 residues. After removal of 5 bases from V and 3 bases from J, the junction contained 6 bases not matched to a gene. CDR1 is LNHDA and CDR2 is SQIVND in the germline V gene (reference sequence). CDR3 amino acids: CASSSRDSYYGYTF. The CDR3 DNA is TGTGCCAGTAGTTCCCGGGACAGTTACTATGGCTACACCTTC.

The chain is built from TRBV7-2 and TRBJ1-5; D may be TRBD1 (6 bases). CDR1 and CDR2 (germline): SGHTA, FQGNSA. The CDR3 covers 15 residues. V was shortened by 3 bases and J by 3 bases, with 12 bases between the two germline ends. The CDR3 DNA reads as TGTGCCAGCAGCTTCACCGGGACAAACAATCAGCCCCAGCATTTT. Protein sequence: CASSFTGTNNQPQHF.

Here the CDR3 reads CASSPLLLAGGLPDEQYF. The CDR3, as DNA: TGTGCCAGCAGCCCACTACTTTTAGCGGGAGGGCTTCCCGACGAGCAGTACTTC. The chain links TRBV27 to TRBJ2-7, with 11 bases matching TRBD2. The J segment lost 5 bases and the V segment lost 6 bases, leaving 18 bases of the junction unmatched. The length of the CDR3 is 18 residues. Germline CDR1 and CDR2: MNHEY and SMNVEV (reference sequence).

This sequence joins TRBV4-1 and TRBJ2-3; 8 bases align to TRBD2. The CDR3 has 16 residues. Germline CDR1 MGHRA, CDR2 YSYEKL. Trimming removed 6 bases from V and 2 bases from J; junction bases left unmatched: 10. CDR3 nucleotides: TGCGCCAGCAGACCGTTGCTAGCGGGCCCCACAGATACGCAGTATTTT. It is translated as CASRPLLAGPTDTQYF.

The V and J genes are TRBV7-9 and TRBJ2-7; D perhaps matches TRBD1 (5 bases). CDR1 and CDR2 from the germline V gene are SEHNR and FQNEAQ (reference sequence). The CDR3 runs 12 residues. Trimming removed 5 bases at V and 5 bases at J, with 10 bases between. The CDR3 region is CASSRTGNEQYF. CDR3 bases: TGTGCCAGCAGCCGCACAGGCAACGAGCAGTACTTC.

V gene TRBV7-9 combines with J gene TRBJ2-2; TRBD1 is a possible D gene (5 bases). Trimming took 4 bases from V and 5 from J, leaving 20 bases between them. CDR3 length: 17 residues. Germline V gene data show CDR1 as SEHNR and CDR2 as FQNEAQ (reference sequence). The CDR3: CASSSPFVQGHTGELFF. For the CDR3, the DNA is TGTGCCAGCAGCTCCCCCTTTGTGCAGGGTCATACCGGGGAGCTGTTTTTT.

The chain links TRBV29-1 to TRBJ2-1; 10 bases line up with TRBD2. CDR3 length equals 13 residues. The germline V gene encodes CDR1 SQVTM and CDR2 ANQGSEA. J gave up 7 bases and V 4 bases, and 4 bases lay outside the gene matches. This CDR3 reads CSVVGLAENEQFF. The CDR3 DNA reads as TGCAGCGTTGTTGGACTAGCGGAAAATGAGCAGTTCTTC.

This chain links TRBV10-2 with TRBJ2-5, with 9 bases aligning to TRBD2. The J segment lost 1 base and the V segment lost 2 bases, leaving 2 bases of the junction unmatched. Germline V gene data show CDR1 as WSHSY and CDR2 as SAAADI. The CDR3 contains 15 residues. The CDR3 is CASSEGGRAQETQYF. As DNA, the CDR3 is TGCGCCAGCAGTGAGGGCGGGAGGGCCCAAGAGACCCAGTACTTC.

The chain combines TRBV19 with TRBJ2-5; 7 bases line up with TRBD1. The CDR3 contains 17 residues. Germline trimming cut 7 bases from V and 2 bases from J; bases unmatched to any gene: 16. Per germline, CDR1 LNHDA and CDR2 SQIVND (reference sequence). As DNA, the CDR3 is TGTGCCAGTAATAAGACCCCCGGAACAGGGGATCAAGAGACCCAGTACTTC. Translating it yields CASNKTPGTGDQETQYF.

J is TRBJ1-6 and V is TRBV27; D not certain. CDR1 and CDR2 (germline): MNHEY, SMNVEV (reference sequence). The length of the CDR3 is 15 residues. The V end lost 5 bases, the J end lost 7 bases, and 15 bases lay between the germline ends. The CDR3 DNA is TGTGCCAGCAGTGCAAGCGCCGGTTTAAATTCACCCCTCCACTTT. Protein product: CASSASAGLNSPLHF.

The gene calls are TRBV2 and TRBJ2-7; 9 bases align to TRBD1. In germline, CDR1 is SNHLY, CDR2 FYNNEI. V lost 7 bases, J lost 3 bases, and 10 bases stayed unmatched. This CDR3 is built from 15 residues. The CDR3 sequence is CASTEDRGLIYEQYF. CDR3 nucleotide sequence: TGTGCCAGCACCGAGGACAGGGGACTCATCTACGAGCAGTACTTC.

This sequence joins TRBV5-1 and TRBJ2-1; TRBD2 matches 11 bases. J was trimmed by 4 bases and V by 4 bases; bases with no gene match: 4. Germline values: CDR1 SGHRS, CDR2 YFSETQ. The CDR3 runs 15 residues. In DNA, the CDR3 is TGCGCCAGCAGCACCGGGACTAGCGGTTACAATGAGCAGTTCTTC. This codes for CASSTGTSGYNEQFF.

This clone was counted once. The V call is TRBV7-9, the J call TRBJ1-2, with D unclear. This CDR3 contains 17 residues. Trimming took off 5 bases at V and 4 bases at J, with 23 bases between the two ends. Per germline, CDR1 SEHNR and CDR2 FQNEAQ (reference sequence). The CDR3 protein is CASSQTLGEAVGYGYTF. As DNA, the CDR3 is TGTGCCAGCAGCCAGACCCTTGGGGAAGCGGTTGGCTATGGCTACACCTTC. The full variable domain, rest sourced from reference TRBV7-9 and TRBJ1-2, is DTGVSQNPRHKITKRGQNVTFRCDPISEHNRLYWYRQTLGQGPEFLTYFQNEAQLEKSRLLSDRFSAERPKGSFSTLEIQRTEQGDSAMYLCASSQTLGEAVGYGYTFGSGTRLTVV.

The V and J genes are TRBV4-1 and TRBJ1-4, with D unclear. V gave up 3 bases and J gave up 5 bases, with 10 bases separating them. Germline V gene sequence: CDR1 MGHRA, CDR2 YSYEKL. This CDR3 has 14 amino acids. This chain's CDR3 is CASSQKSRNEKLFF. CDR3 bases: TGCGCCAGCAGCCAGAAGTCGAGAAATGAAAAACTGTTTTTT.

This clone was picked up many times. The rearrangement uses TRBV4-2 and TRBJ2-7; 11 bases agree with TRBD2. With V trimmed by 0 bases and J by 4 bases, 5 bases remained unmatched. The germline V gene has CDR1 LGHNA and CDR2 YNFKEQ. The CDR3 runs 16 residues. The CDR3 DNA follows: TGTGCCAGCAGCCAAGATGAGGGGACTAGCGGATACGAGCAGTACTTC. Amino acid sequence: CASSQDEGTSGYEQYF.

The rearrangement joins TRBV7-9 to TRBJ1-1, with TRBD1 identical over 8 bases. Germline lookup yields CDR1 SEHNR and CDR2 FQNEAQ (reference sequence). The junction had 13 bases not matched to a gene; V was cut back by 6 bases and J by 10 bases. This CDR3 is 14 amino acids long. This CDR3 is CASSLISGGRGAFF. As DNA, the CDR3 is TGTGCCAGCAGTCTTATTTCAGGGGGCCGGGGAGCTTTCTTT.

The chain couples TRBV13 to TRBJ1-1, with D perhaps matching TRBD1 (6 bases). Germline V gene data show CDR1 as PRHDT and CDR2 as FYEKMQ (reference sequence). This CDR3 spans 16 amino acids. V lost 5 bases and J lost 2, with 18 bases in between. Here the CDR3 DNA reads TGTGCCAGCAGCCCGGGGGGGCGGGGCGGTAACACTGAAGCTTTCTTT. As protein: CASSPGGRGGNTEAFF.

The CDR3 reads CASSIFQGWEQYF. The CDR3 coding sequence is TGTGCCAGTAGTATTTTCCAGGGTTGGGAGCAGTACTTC. The chain links TRBV19 to TRBJ2-7, with D maybe TRBD1 (5 bases). Trimming took off 3 bases at V and 7 bases at J, with 13 bases between the two ends. Germline V gene sequence: CDR1 LNHDA, CDR2 SQIVND (reference sequence). The CDR3 spans 13 residues.

J is TRBJ1-2 and V is TRBV10-3, with 11 bases aligning to TRBD1. From germline, CDR1 is ENHRY and CDR2 SYGVKD. The V segment lost 2 bases and the J segment 8 bases; nucleotides outside the gene matches: 13. CDR3 length: 17 amino acids. The CDR3 DNA follows: TGTGCCATCAGTGAGCCCGGACAGGGGGCGAAGTCAGGGGGCTACACCTTC. Translated: CAISEPGQGAKSGGYTF.